This T cell receptor (beta chain) was profiled in a study of vaccination and CD4 T cells after COVID-19. CDR1 and CDR2 (germline): DFQATT, SNEGSKA (reference sequence). The CDR3 is 14 amino acids. J lost 6 bases, V lost 3 bases, and 4 bases had no gene match. Cultured CD4+ T cells had their DNA profiled by the Oncomine TCR Beta short-read assay. Using the QIAamp micro DNA kit, genomic DNA was extracted from the CD4+ T cells that had been cultured. TCRdb re-called the PCR reads through MiXCR, storing one row per CDR3 protein. In the table there are under 7,000 distinct CDR3 sequences, approximately 31% of which are singletons. A note on this clonotype: The antigen remains undetermined.

Treatment noted: approximately 10-day PBMC culture with coronavirus spike peptide pools or control peptides (ViraFEST assay). During the years 2011-2018, before the COVID-19 pandemic, the unexposed donor's CD4+ T cells were collected. The chain combines TRBV20-1 with TRBJ2-1; 11 bases are shared with TRBD2. Sequencing was done on a sample of CD4+ T cells from blood, cultured in vitro. The clonotype was recovered from a human donor in good health. CDR3 amino acids: CSASGTSGVNEQFF. CDR3 DNA sequence: TGCAGTGCTAGCGGGACTAGCGGTGTCAATGAGCAGTTCTTC.